Listed here is a single TCR beta chain. Use of 60 Vbeta and 13 Jbeta primers characterized the PCR. TCRdb's copy holds only in-frame clones and misses some; the assay was immunoSEQ multiplex PCR. The table counts under 200,000 clones; less than 0.95% lies in the top ten. From germline, CDR1 is SNHLY and CDR2 FYNNEI. Trimming stripped 6 bases from V and 4 bases from J, with 18 bases between. This CDR3 has 15 residues. The data stem from a study of cytomegalovirus exposure and HLA in healthy donors. The sample taken for sequencing was PBMCs. This chain connects TRBV2 to TRBJ1-2; tentative D call: TRBD1 (5 bases). The clonotype originates from a woman between 18 and 29 years old in good health and CMV-seropositive. CDR3 loop: CASRDYDRPTYGYTF. The CDR3 region has the DNA TGTGCCAGCAGGGATTACGACAGACCAACCTATGGCTACACCTTC.